These T cell receptor beta chains were read from a single sample in a study of OX40 agonist ivuxolimab in advanced cancers. TCRdb's table, derived via immunoSEQ multiplex PCR, lists solely in-frame clones and lacks some. The data show 50,000 to 65,000 clones, with about 88% seen just once and around 0.6% held by the top ten. Sequenced material: CD4+ or CD8+ T cells sorted from blood, taken in a trial of the OX40 agonist ivuxolimab. All receptors come from an adult with an advanced solid tumor such as melanoma, head and neck, liver or kidney cancer. CDR3s include the opening cysteine and the closing phenylalanine or tryptophan. D genes are given only for firm matches. For some rows the clone size is stated as once, few or many, or as a class when expanded; others skip it.

J,V,length,D,size,CDR3,DNA
TRBJ1-2,TRBV11-3,14,.,.,CASSFKGASRGYTF,TGTGCCAGCAGCTTCAAGGGTGCCTCCAGAGGCTACACCTTC
TRBJ2-1,TRBV10-3,16,.,.,CAISEITSLLYNEQFF,TGTGCCATCAGTGAGATTACGTCCCTCCTTTACAATGAGCAGTTCTTC
TRBJ2-2,TRBV5-1,15,TRBD1,.,CASSLQGYRTGELFF,TGCGCCAGCAGCTTACAGGGGTATCGGACCGGGGAGCTGTTTTTT
TRBJ1-1,TRBV10-1,11,TRBD1,.,CASSDQGGTFF,TGCGCCAGCAGTGATCAGGGGGGGACTTTCTTT
TRBJ2-6,TRBV27,17,.,.,CASSPTTGLSGANVLTF,TGTGCCAGCAGTCCCACGACAGGACTCTCTGGGGCCAACGTCCTGACTTTC
TRBJ2-1,TRBV6-5,15,.,.,CASSYGGIGYNEQFF,TGTGCCAGCAGTTACGGAGGCATTGGGTACAATGAGCAGTTCTTC
TRBJ2-2,TRBV5-1,14,.,.,CASSLEGGTGELFF,TGCGCCAGCAGCTTGGAGGGAGGCACCGGGGAGCTGTTTTTT
TRBJ1-5,TRBV4-3,13,.,.,CASSQTTNQPQHF,TGCGCCAGCAGCCAGACGACCAATCAGCCCCAGCATTTT
TRBJ1-6,TRBV2,15,.,.,CASSERKGSNSPLHF,TGTGCCAGCAGTGAACGGAAAGGAAGTAATTCACCCCTCCACTTT
TRBJ2-1,TRBV4-3,20,TRBD1,few,CASSQGWTGRREMVYNEQFF,TGCGCCAGCAGCCAAGGGTGGACAGGGAGACGGGAGATGGTTTACAATGAGCAGTTCTTC
TRBJ2-5,TRBV5-1,13,.,.,CASSPVGKETQYF,TGCGCCAGCAGCCCTGTGGGGAAAGAGACCCAGTACTTC
TRBJ2-3,TRBV7-3,16,.,.,CASSLTGAGRKDTQYF,TGTGCCAGCAGCTTAACGGGGGCAGGGAGAAAAGATACGCAGTATTTT
TRBJ1-2,TRBV28,14,TRBD1,.,CASSLDRGQRGYTF,TGTGCCAGCAGTTTGGACAGGGGGCAGCGTGGCTACACCTTC
TRBJ2-1,TRBV6-5,12,TRBD2,few,CASSYVAGEQFF,TGTGCCAGCAGTTACGTAGCGGGTGAGCAGTTCTTC